One and the same sample provided the 24 T cell receptor beta chains below, sequenced in a study of cytomegalovirus exposure and HLA in healthy donors (dated by TCRdb to 2016 to 2017). The library relied on the immunoSEQ multiplex PCR assay. The multiplex PCR relied on a mix of 60 forward primers for TCR Vbeta segments and 13 reverse primers for TCR Jbeta segments. The clones in this table, taken by TCRdb from immuneACCESS, are in-frame only. Not every clone is retained; where verified, under half of the shortfall comes from an unresolved V gene, and the cause of the rest is unknown. The sample table lists 120,000 or so clones, roughly four fifths of them with a count of one. About 1.7% of the sample is held by the ten biggest clonotypes. The specimen sequenced was PBMCs. These receptors originate from a man aged 18 to 29 in good health and CMV-seronegative.

The V call is TRBV7-8, the J call TRBJ1-1, with 7 bases lining up with TRBD1. Germline assignment: CDR1 SGHVS and CDR2 FQNEAQ. With 2 bases clipped from V and 5 bases from J, the junction kept 2 bases outside the gene matches. The CDR3 runs 13 residues. In DNA, the CDR3 is TGTGCCAGCAGCTTACAGGGGGGAACTGAAGCTTTCTTT. Protein product: CASSLQGGTEAFF.

The chain uses TRBV21-1 and TRBJ2-3; the table's D call, TRBD2, has no DNA check behind it. TRBV21-1 is described as a pseudogene. This CDR3 spans 15 amino acids. The CDR3 loop is CASSSWSSSTDTQYF. The CDR3 DNA is TGTGCCAGCAGCAGCTGGAGCTCTAGCACAGATACGCAGTATTTT.

CDR3 region: CASTVTSGGGTYEQYF. The DNA of the CDR3 is TGTGCCAGCACAGTGACTAGCGGGGGGGGAACCTACGAGCAGTACTTC. J is TRBJ2-7 and V is TRBV7-9, with 14 nucleotides matching TRBD2. Germline assignment: CDR1 SEHNR and CDR2 FQNEAQ (reference sequence). J lost 2 bases, V lost 7 bases, and 7 bases had no gene match. There are 16 residues in the CDR3. Full variable domain (rest looked up from reference TRBV7-9 and TRBJ2-7): DTGVSQNPRHKITKRGQNVTFRCDPISEHNRLYWYRQTLGQGPEFLTYFQNEAQLEKSRLLSDRFSAERPKGSFSTLEIQRTEQGDSAMYLCASTVTSGGGTYEQYFGPGTRLTVT.

The chain has TRBV7-6 and TRBJ2-1, with D maybe TRBD2 (6 bases). Trimming pared 6 bases from V and 8 bases from J, leaving 20 bases between. The length of the CDR3 is 15 residues. Looked up from germline, CDR1 is SGHVS and CDR2 is FNYEAQ. As DNA, the CDR3 is TGTGCCAGCAGTCCGGGATCCGAGGGGAGGCATGAGCAGTTCTTC. Its translation is CASSPGSEGRHEQFF.

This chain connects TRBV14 to TRBJ1-1; D call uncertain. Trimming took 4 bases from V and 0 from J, leaving 9 bases between them. The germline V gene has CDR1 SGHDN and CDR2 FVKESK. The CDR3 is made up of 14 amino acids. In DNA, the CDR3 is TGTGCCAGCAGCCGCAGTACAATGAACACTGAAGCTTTCTTT. Its protein product is CASSRSTMNTEAFF.

The V call is TRBV7-2, the J call TRBJ2-1; no reliable D call. The length of the CDR3 is 12 residues. The germline CDR1 and CDR2 sequences are SGHTA and FQGNSA. V was clipped by 5 bases and J by 9 bases, with 11 bases between them. Written as DNA, the CDR3 is TGTGCCAGCAGCCACTACTTAGGTGAGCAGTTCTTC. This gives the protein CASSHYLGEQFF.

The CDR3 DNA reads TGTGCCAGCAGCCAACGGTATAACTACGAGCAGTACTTC. It yields the protein CASSQRYNYEQYF. The chain combines TRBV5-6 with TRBJ2-7, with D unclear. V lost 4 bases to trimming and J lost 3 bases, with 11 bases between them. There are 13 residues in the CDR3. The V gene's germline CDR1 is SGHDT and CDR2 YYEEEE. Complete variable domain (other parts from reference TRBV5-6 and TRBJ2-7): DAGVTQSPTHLIKTRGQQVTLRCSPKSGHDTVSWYQQALGQGPQFIFQYYEEEERQRGNFPDRFSGHQFPNYSSELNVNALLLGDSALYLCASSQRYNYEQYFGPGTRLTVT.

This clone occurred a few times. The chain employs TRBV5-8 and TRBJ1-2; D gene uncertain. The germline V gene encodes CDR1 SGHTS and CDR2 YDEGEE. The V gene lost 0 bases and the J gene lost 6 bases, with 9 bases spanning the gap. CDR3 length: 13 amino acids. The CDR3: CASSLEPSNGYTF. CDR3 coding DNA: TGTGCCAGCAGCTTGGAGCCCTCTAATGGCTACACCTTC.

Regarding this clone: This same CDR3 is encoded by further DNA sequences in the sample. This rearrangement joins TRBV18 to TRBJ1-4, with 7 bases matching TRBD1. From germline, CDR1 is KGHSH and CDR2 LQKENI. This CDR3 is built from 13 residues. V dropped 6 bases and J dropped 5; count of bases not matched to a gene: 3. For the CDR3, the DNA is TGTGCCAGCTCCCCGGGACAGAATGAAAAACTGTTTTTT. Its translation: CASSPGQNEKLFF.

The chain couples TRBV7-9 to TRBJ2-5, with D tentatively TRBD2 (6 bases). TRBJ2-7 matches the DNA end more closely, so the J call is doubtful. The germline CDR1 and CDR2 sequences are SEHNR and FQNEAQ (reference sequence). This CDR3 has 13 amino acids. The CDR3 reads CASSPGELYEQYF. CDR3 bases: TGTGCCAGCAGCCCGGGGGAACTCTACGAGCAGTACTTC.

J is TRBJ2-7 and V is TRBV4-3, with a tentative D call TRBD2 (6 bases). Germline CDR1 reads LGHNA; CDR2 reads YSLEER. The CDR3 extends over 15 amino acids. V lost 1 base, J lost 4 bases, and 14 bases lay in between. The CDR3 here is CASSQAGTLAYEQYF. The CDR3 coding sequence is TGCGCCAGCAGCCAAGCCGGGACTCTAGCTTACGAGCAGTACTTC.

This clone appeared a single time. The chain carries TRBV2 and TRBJ1-6; D perhaps matches TRBD1 (5 bases). Trimming removed 6 bases from V and 7 bases from J, with 7 bases in between. Germline-derived CDR1 and CDR2 are SNHLY and FYNNEI. There are 12 residues in the CDR3. The CDR3 DNA follows: TGTGCCAGCAGCGACAGAAATTCACCCCTCCACTTT. It encodes CASSDRNSPLHF.

The chain combines TRBV10-3 with TRBJ1-6; TRBD1 matches 8 bases. Germline CDR1 and CDR2: ENHRY and SYGVKD. This CDR3 is built from 17 residues. Unmatched junction bases numbered 13, after V lost 3 bases and J lost 9 bases. The CDR3 bases are TGTGCCATCAGTGACCAAGGACAGGGCGCCTCGTTTTCACCCCTCCACTTT. Protein sequence: CAISDQGQGASFSPLHF.

The chain employs TRBV9 and TRBJ1-3; D is uncertain. V was shortened by 2 bases and J by 8 bases, with 17 bases between the two germline ends. Germline CDR1 reads SGDLS; CDR2 reads YYNGEE. CDR3 length: 15 residues. Here the CDR3 DNA reads TGTGCCAGCAGCGTCTCTAGGACTCCCGGGGACACCATATATTTT. This gives the protein CASSVSRTPGDTIYF.

The V gene is TRBV5-6, the J gene TRBJ1-2; no clear D. Germline loops: CDR1 SGHDT, CDR2 YYEEEE. V was clipped by 4 bases and J by 7 bases, with 11 bases between them. The CDR3 is 12 amino acids. CDR3 in amino acids: CASSLWEGGYTF. The CDR3, as DNA: TGTGCCAGCAGCCTATGGGAGGGTGGCTACACCTTC.

V and J are TRBV19 and TRBJ1-5; a possible D gene is TRBD1 (5 bases). The CDR3 is made up of 16 amino acids. The ends were cut back, 1 base at V and 0 bases at J, with 10 bases in the middle. Germline V lookup: CDR1 LNHDA, CDR2 SQIVND (reference sequence). CDR3 amino acids: CASSIGWGDSNQPQHF. The CDR3 nucleotides are TGTGCCAGTAGTATAGGGTGGGGGGATAGCAATCAGCCCCAGCATTTT.

The rearrangement links TRBV5-1 to TRBJ2-7, with 7 bases identical to TRBD2. This CDR3 is 15 amino acids long. Germline V gives CDR1 SGHRS, CDR2 YFSETQ. V lost 3 bases to trimming and J lost 5 bases; unmatched junction nucleotides: 11. The CDR3 bases are TGCGCCAGCAGCTCCCGGGGAGGGGTGAGGAACGAGCAGTACTTC. This codes for CASSSRGGVRNEQYF.

This chain uses TRBV29-1 with TRBJ2-3; D possibly corresponds to TRBD1 (6 bases). This CDR3 spans 16 amino acids. Between the trimmed V and J ends, which lost 5 bases and 1 base, there was a span of 19 bases. Looked up from germline, CDR1 is SQVTM and CDR2 is ANQGSEA. The CDR3 DNA follows: TGCAGCGTTACACTGGGACAAACGTTTGGCACAGATACGCAGTATTTT. Its protein product is CSVTLGQTFGTDTQYF.

This clone was counted once. V and J are TRBV7-8 and TRBJ1-6; D not certain. In germline, CDR1 is SGHVS, CDR2 FQNEAQ. V was trimmed by 8 bases and J by 8 bases, leaving 7 bases between them. The CDR3 runs to 11 residues. The CDR3 here is CASGGDSPLHF. The CDR3 DNA is TGTGCCAGCGGCGGTGATTCACCCCTCCACTTT.

This clone was seen only once. The chain is built from TRBV7-8 and TRBJ1-6; perhaps TRBD1 as D (6 bases). The germline CDR1 and CDR2 sequences are SGHVS and FQNEAQ. V was cut by 5 bases and J by 6 bases, with 14 bases left in between. This CDR3 is 15 amino acids long. This CDR3 reads CASSERVGGNSPLHF. The DNA of the CDR3 is TGTGCCAGCAGCGAAAGGGTAGGGGGTAATTCACCCCTCCACTTT.

The V gene is TRBV7-2, the J gene TRBJ2-2; 7 bases match TRBD1. Germline V lookup: CDR1 SGHTA, CDR2 FQGNSA. After removal of 4 bases from V and 2 bases from J, the junction contained 4 bases not matched to a gene. This CDR3 has 15 residues. The CDR3 nucleotides read TGTGCCAGCAGCTCACAGGGGATTAACACCGGGGAGCTGTTTTTT. This codes for CASSSQGINTGELFF.

The rearrangement links TRBV7-2 to TRBJ1-2, with no clear D. The CDR3 is 12 residues long. Germline assignment: CDR1 SGHTA and CDR2 FQGNSA. V was shortened by 0 bases and J by 8 bases, with 7 bases between the two germline ends. The chain's CDR3 is CASSLARGGYTF. The CDR3 DNA sequence: TGTGCCAGCAGCTTAGCACGAGGCGGCTACACCTTC.

This clone was counted a few times. The chain joins TRBV20-1 to TRBJ2-1, with no clear D. The CDR3 spans 10 residues. CDR1 and CDR2 from the germline V gene are DFQATT and SNEGSKA (reference sequence). V was pared by 6 bases and J by 3 bases, with 3 bases between. DNA for the CDR3: TGCAGTGCCAGCTACAATGAGCAGTTCTTC. Translation: CSASYNEQFF.

The chain combines TRBV7-3 with TRBJ2-1; D possibly corresponds to TRBD1 (5 bases). Deletions cut 6 bases from V and 3 bases from J, with 9 bases between. Germline V gene data show CDR1 as SGHTA and CDR2 as FQGTGA. The CDR3 runs to 13 residues. The CDR3 reads CASSLDSYNEQFF. DNA of the CDR3: TGTGCCAGCAGTCTCGACAGCTACAATGAGCAGTTCTTC.